The present TCR beta chain was sequenced within a study of cytomegalovirus exposure and HLA in healthy donors. Background on the study: Later, an analysis reported that the 120 or so validation repertoires had used the same platform as the approximately 720 first-cohort repertoires.

This CDR3 has 17 amino acids. CDR1 and CDR2 (germline): LGHNA, YNFKEQ. V lost 2 bases and J lost 4, with 18 bases in between. General study findings and limits: As confirmed in vitro, three CMV-associated chains were specific for CMV antigens. The classifier was said to identify cytomegalovirus status with high specificity and sensitivity.

Details on this clone: The antigen is unknown.

The repertoire was sequenced with immunoSEQ multiplex PCR; TCRdb's copy has only in-frame clones and lacks some. The sample has over 150,000 clones, 70% to 85% seen once; the top ten hold under 15%. This receptor was taken from a woman in her 30s in good health and CMV-seropositive. The specimen was PBMCs. The gene calls are TRBV4-2 and TRBJ2-1; D is possibly TRBD2 (6 bases). The CDR3 spells CASSQRGGGAGYNEQFF. CDR3 coding DNA: TGTGCCAGCAGCCAAAGGGGTGGCGGGGCGGGTTACAATGAGCAGTTCTTC.